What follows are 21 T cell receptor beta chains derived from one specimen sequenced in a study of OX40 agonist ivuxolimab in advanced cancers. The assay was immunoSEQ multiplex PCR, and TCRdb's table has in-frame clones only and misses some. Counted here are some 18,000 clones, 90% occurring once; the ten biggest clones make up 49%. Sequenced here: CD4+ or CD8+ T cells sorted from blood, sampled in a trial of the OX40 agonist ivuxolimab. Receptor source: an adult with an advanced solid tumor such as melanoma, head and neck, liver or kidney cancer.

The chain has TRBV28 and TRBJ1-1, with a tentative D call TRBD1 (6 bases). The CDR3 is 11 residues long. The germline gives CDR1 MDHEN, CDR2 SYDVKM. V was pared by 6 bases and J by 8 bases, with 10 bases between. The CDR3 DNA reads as TGTGCCAGCAGGTCCGGGACAGAAGCTTTCTTT. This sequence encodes CASRSGTEAFF.

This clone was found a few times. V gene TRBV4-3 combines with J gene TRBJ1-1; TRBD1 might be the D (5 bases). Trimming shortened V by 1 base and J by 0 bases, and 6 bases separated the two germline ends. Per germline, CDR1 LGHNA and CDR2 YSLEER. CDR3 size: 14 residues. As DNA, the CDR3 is TGCGCCAGCAGCCAAGTGGACATGAACACTGAAGCTTTCTTT. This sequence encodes CASSQVDMNTEAFF.

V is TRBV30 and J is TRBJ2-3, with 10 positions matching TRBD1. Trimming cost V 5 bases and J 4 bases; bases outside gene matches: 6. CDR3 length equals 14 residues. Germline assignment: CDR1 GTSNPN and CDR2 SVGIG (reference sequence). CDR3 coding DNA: TGTGCCTGGCAGACAGGGGGCATCGCAGATACGCAGTATTTT. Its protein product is CAWQTGGIADTQYF.

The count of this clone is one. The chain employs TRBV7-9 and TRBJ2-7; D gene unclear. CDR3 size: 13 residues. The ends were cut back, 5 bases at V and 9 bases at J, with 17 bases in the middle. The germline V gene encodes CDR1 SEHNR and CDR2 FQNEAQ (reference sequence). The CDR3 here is CASSPGGRMGQYF. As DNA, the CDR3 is TGTGCCAGCAGCCCAGGTGGCCGGATGGGGCAGTACTTC.

The CDR3 bases are TGTGCCAGCGGCGGCTTGGCGGGAGAGTTTGGAGGCGAGCAGTACTTC. This gives the protein CASGGLAGEFGGEQYF. The rearrangement joins TRBV7-9 to TRBJ2-7; 7 nucleotides line up with TRBD2. With V trimmed by 8 bases and J by 6 bases, 19 bases remained unmatched. The CDR3 has 16 residues. The germline gives CDR1 SEHNR, CDR2 FQNEAQ (reference sequence).

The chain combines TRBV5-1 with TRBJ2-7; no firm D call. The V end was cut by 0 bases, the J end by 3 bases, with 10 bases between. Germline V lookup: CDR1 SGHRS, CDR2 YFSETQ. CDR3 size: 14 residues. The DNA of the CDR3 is TGCGCCAGCAGCTTGGGAGATCTACACTACGAGCAGTACTTC. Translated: CASSLGDLHYEQYF.

The CDR3 coding sequence is TGTGCCAGCAGTTTATTCGGGGTAGATACGCAGTATTTT. It encodes CASSLFGVDTQYF. V gene TRBV27 combines with J gene TRBJ2-3; TRBD2 might be the D (5 bases). This CDR3 region has 13 residues. The V gene lost 1 base and the J gene lost 5 bases, with 7 bases spanning the gap. Germline-derived CDR1 and CDR2 are MNHEY and SMNVEV (reference sequence).

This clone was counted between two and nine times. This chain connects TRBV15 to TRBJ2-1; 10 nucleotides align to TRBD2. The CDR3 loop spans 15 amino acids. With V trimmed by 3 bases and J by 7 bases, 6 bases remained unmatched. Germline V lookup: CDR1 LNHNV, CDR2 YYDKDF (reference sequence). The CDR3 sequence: CATSSQREGSNEQFF. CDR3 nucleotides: TGTGCCACCAGCAGCCAGCGGGAGGGATCGAATGAGCAGTTCTTC.

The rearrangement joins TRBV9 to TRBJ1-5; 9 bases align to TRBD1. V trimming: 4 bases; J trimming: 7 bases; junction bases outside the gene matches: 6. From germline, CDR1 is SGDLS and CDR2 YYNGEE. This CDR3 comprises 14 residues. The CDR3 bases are TGTGCCAGCAGCCGGGACAGGGAGGACCAGCCCCAGCATTTT. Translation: CASSRDREDQPQHF.

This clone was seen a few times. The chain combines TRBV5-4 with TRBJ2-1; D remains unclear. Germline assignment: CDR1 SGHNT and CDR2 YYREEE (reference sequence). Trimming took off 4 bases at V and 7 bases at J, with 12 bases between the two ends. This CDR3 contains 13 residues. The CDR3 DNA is TGTGCCAGCAGCACCCTCCTACCTAATGAGCAGTTCTTC. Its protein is CASSTLLPNEQFF.

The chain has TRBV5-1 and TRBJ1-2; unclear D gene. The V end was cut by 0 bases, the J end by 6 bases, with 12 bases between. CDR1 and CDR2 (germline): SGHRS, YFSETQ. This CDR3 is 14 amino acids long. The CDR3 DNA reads TGCGCCAGCAGCTTGGGCCTCCTGGCGGATGGCTACACCTTC. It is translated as CASSLGLLADGYTF.

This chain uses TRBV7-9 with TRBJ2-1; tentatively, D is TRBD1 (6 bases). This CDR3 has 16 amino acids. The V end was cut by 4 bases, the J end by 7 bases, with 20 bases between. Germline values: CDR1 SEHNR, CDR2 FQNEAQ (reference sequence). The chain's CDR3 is CASSYPPGQGLNEQFF. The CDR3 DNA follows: TGTGCCAGCAGCTATCCCCCAGGGCAGGGGTTGAATGAGCAGTTCTTC.

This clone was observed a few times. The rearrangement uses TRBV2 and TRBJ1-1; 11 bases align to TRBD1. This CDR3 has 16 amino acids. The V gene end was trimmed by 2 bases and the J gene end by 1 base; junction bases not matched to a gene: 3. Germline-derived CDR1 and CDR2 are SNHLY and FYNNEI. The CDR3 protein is CASSERGQGANTEAFF. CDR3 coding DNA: TGTGCCAGCAGTGAACGAGGACAGGGGGCGAACACTGAAGCTTTCTTT.

For the CDR3, the DNA is TGTGCCAGCTCACCAATGGACAGATACGAGGGAGAGACCCAGTACTTC. As protein: CASSPMDRYEGETQYF. This chain links TRBV18 with TRBJ2-5; perhaps TRBD1 as D (6 bases). Between the trimmed V and J ends, which lost 2 bases and 4 bases, there was a span of 17 bases. The CDR3 runs 16 residues. CDR1 is KGHSH, CDR2 LQKENI, per germline.

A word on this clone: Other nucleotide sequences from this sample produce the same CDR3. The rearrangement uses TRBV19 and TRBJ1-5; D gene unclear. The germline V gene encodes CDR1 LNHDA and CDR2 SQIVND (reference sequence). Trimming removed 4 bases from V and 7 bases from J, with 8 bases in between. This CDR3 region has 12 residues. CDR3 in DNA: TGTGCCAGTAGTACATTGGGGCAGCCCCAGCATTTT. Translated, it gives CASSTLGQPQHF.

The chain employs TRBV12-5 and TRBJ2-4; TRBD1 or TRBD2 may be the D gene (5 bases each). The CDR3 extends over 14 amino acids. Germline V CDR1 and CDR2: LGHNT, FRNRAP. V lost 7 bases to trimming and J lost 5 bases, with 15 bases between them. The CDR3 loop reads CASDTGRGQNIQYF. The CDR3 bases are TGTGCTAGTGACACAGGTCGGGGCCAAAACATTCAGTACTTC.

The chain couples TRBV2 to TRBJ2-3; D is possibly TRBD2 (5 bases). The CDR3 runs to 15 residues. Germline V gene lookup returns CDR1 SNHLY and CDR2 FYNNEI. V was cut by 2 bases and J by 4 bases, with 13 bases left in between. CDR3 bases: TGTGCCAGCAGTGAACCGCGACTATTCTCAGATACGCAGTATTTT. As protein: CASSEPRLFSDTQYF.

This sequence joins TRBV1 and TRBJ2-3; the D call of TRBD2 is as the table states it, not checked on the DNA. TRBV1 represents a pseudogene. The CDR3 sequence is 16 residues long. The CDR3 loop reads CTSSQMEREGTDTQYF. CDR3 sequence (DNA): TGCACCAGCAGCCAAATGGAGCGGGAGGGAACAGATACGCAGTATTTT.

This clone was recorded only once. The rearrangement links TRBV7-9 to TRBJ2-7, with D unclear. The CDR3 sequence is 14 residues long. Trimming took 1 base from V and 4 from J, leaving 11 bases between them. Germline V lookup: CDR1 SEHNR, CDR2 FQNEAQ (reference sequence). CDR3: CASSLVDVGYEQYF. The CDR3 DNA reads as TGTGCCAGCAGCTTAGTTGACGTGGGTTACGAGCAGTACTTC.

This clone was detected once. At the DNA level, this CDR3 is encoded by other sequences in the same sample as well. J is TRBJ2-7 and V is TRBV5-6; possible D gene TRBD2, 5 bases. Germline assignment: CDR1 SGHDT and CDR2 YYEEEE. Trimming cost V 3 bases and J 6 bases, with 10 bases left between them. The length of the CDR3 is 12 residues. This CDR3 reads CASSSHLAEQYF. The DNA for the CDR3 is TGTGCCAGCAGCTCCCACCTAGCCGAGCAGTACTTC.

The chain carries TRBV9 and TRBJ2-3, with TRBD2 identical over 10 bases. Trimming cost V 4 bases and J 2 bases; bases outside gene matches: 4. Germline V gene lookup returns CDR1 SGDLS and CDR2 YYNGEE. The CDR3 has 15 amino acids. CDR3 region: CASSKGTSDTDTQYF. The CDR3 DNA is TGTGCCAGCAGCAAGGGGACTAGCGACACAGATACGCAGTATTTT.